These T cell receptor beta chains were read from a single sample in a study of cytomegalovirus exposure and HLA in healthy donors. Sequenced by immunoSEQ multiplex PCR; TCRdb stores in-frame clones only, minus some. The table includes 60,000 to 70,000 clones, 80% to 90% detected once. The sample consisted of PBMCs. The receptor source for this set is a woman in her thirties in good health and CMV-seronegative. CDR3s include the opening cysteine and the closing phenylalanine or tryptophan. The D gene is left open where the match is weak. Some rows mark clone size as missing; the rest say once, few, many or name a class of expanded clone.

CDR3aa: CASSLVTGGSAGELFF
CDR3nt: TGCGCCAGCAGTCTTGTGACAGGGGGCTCCGCCGGGGAGCTGTTTTTT
v_gene: TRBV10-2
d_gene: TRBD1
abundance: once
j_gene: TRBJ2-2

CDR3aa: CASGLAQGTEAFF
CDR3nt: TGTGCTAGTGGTTTGGCGCAGGGGACTGAAGCTTTCTTT
v_gene: TRBV12-5
d_gene: .
abundance: .
j_gene: TRBJ1-1

CDR3aa: CASSLWGGQETQYF
CDR3nt: TGTGCCAGTAGTCTTTGGGGGGGACAAGAGACCCAGTACTTC
v_gene: TRBV19
d_gene: TRBD2
abundance: .
j_gene: TRBJ2-5

CDR3aa: CASSLGGRGGETQYF
CDR3nt: TGTGCCAGCAGCTTAGGAGGACGGGGAGGAGAGACCCAGTACTTC
v_gene: TRBV7-2
d_gene: .
abundance: few
j_gene: TRBJ2-5

CDR3aa: CARGQVQETQYF
CDR3nt: TGCGCCAGGGGACAGGTCCAAGAGACCCAGTACTTC
v_gene: TRBV10-1
d_gene: TRBD1
abundance: few
j_gene: TRBJ2-5

CDR3aa: CASSNHNQGSGYYGYTF
CDR3nt: TGTGCCAGCAGCAACCACAATCAGGGGAGTGGGTACTATGGCTACACCTTC
v_gene: TRBV7-2
d_gene: .
abundance: .
j_gene: TRBJ1-2

CDR3aa: CASSPVAPTARMETQYF
CDR3nt: TGTGCCAGCTCACCGGTTGCCCCGACGGCTAGGATGGAGACCCAGTACTTC
v_gene: TRBV18
d_gene: .
abundance: .
j_gene: TRBJ2-5

CDR3aa: CASSLLGVGGYTF
CDR3nt: TGTGCCAGCAGTTTACTCGGAGTCGGCGGCTACACCTTC
v_gene: TRBV27
d_gene: .
abundance: once
j_gene: TRBJ1-2

CDR3aa: CASSQDLGRGTGGKGTEAFF
CDR3nt: TGTGCCAGCAGCCAAGATTTAGGGCGCGGGACAGGGGGCAAGGGCACTGAAGCTTTCTTT
v_gene: TRBV14
d_gene: TRBD1
abundance: .
j_gene: TRBJ1-1

CDR3aa: CASTPGHLRNQPQHF
CDR3nt: TGTGCCAGTACCCCAGGACATCTGCGCAATCAGCCCCAGCATTTT
v_gene: TRBV19
d_gene: .
abundance: .
j_gene: TRBJ1-5

CDR3aa: CASSLRGIGELFF
CDR3nt: TGTGCCAGCAGTTTACGGGGAATCGGGGAGCTGTTTTTT
v_gene: TRBV11-3
d_gene: .
abundance: .
j_gene: TRBJ2-2

CDR3aa: CASSYYGTVVTEAFF
CDR3nt: TGTGCCAGCAGTTATTATGGGACAGTGGTCACTGAAGCTTTCTTT
v_gene: TRBV6-5
d_gene: TRBD1
abundance: .
j_gene: TRBJ1-1

CDR3aa: CASGRGVPYEQYF
CDR3nt: TGTGCCAGCGGCCGAGGCGTTCCCTACGAGCAGTACTTC
v_gene: TRBV9
d_gene: .
abundance: .
j_gene: TRBJ2-7

CDR3aa: CASSLNGGGSYNEQFF
CDR3nt: TGTGCCAGCAGCTTGAACGGGGGGGGCTCCTACAATGAGCAGTTCTTC
v_gene: TRBV5-4
d_gene: TRBD2
abundance: .
j_gene: TRBJ2-1

CDR3aa: CASSLVQGPRYYGYTF
CDR3nt: TGTGCCAGCAGCTTAGTACAGGGGCCGAGATACTATGGCTACACCTTC
v_gene: TRBV11-2
d_gene: TRBD1
abundance: .
j_gene: TRBJ1-2

CDR3aa: CASSLVQGDGYTF
CDR3nt: TGTGCCAGCAGCTTAGTCCAGGGGGATGGCTACACCTTC
v_gene: TRBV7-2
d_gene: TRBD1
abundance: few
j_gene: TRBJ1-2

CDR3aa: CSVAVRKSLSYEQYF
CDR3nt: TGCAGCGTTGCAGTCAGGAAGTCACTCTCCTACGAGCAGTACTTC
v_gene: TRBV29-1
d_gene: .
abundance: .
j_gene: TRBJ2-7

CDR3aa: CASSVLSGNTEAFF
CDR3nt: TGTGCCAGCAGCGTATTGTCGGGGAACACTGAAGCTTTCTTT
v_gene: TRBV9
d_gene: .
abundance: .
j_gene: TRBJ1-1

CDR3aa: CASSLGLAGGDEQYF
CDR3nt: TGTGCCAGCAGCTTGGGACTAGCGGGGGGAGATGAGCAGTACTTC
v_gene: TRBV7-2
d_gene: TRBD2
abundance: .
j_gene: TRBJ2-7

CDR3aa: CASSLDSRDSPLHF
CDR3nt: TGTGCCAGCAGCTTGGACAGTAGGGATTCACCCCTCCACTTT
v_gene: TRBV11-3
d_gene: .
abundance: .
j_gene: TRBJ1-6

CDR3aa: CASSILAGQDGYTF
CDR3nt: TGTGCCAGTAGTATCCTCGCGGGGCAGGATGGCTACACCTTC
v_gene: TRBV19
d_gene: .
abundance: once
j_gene: TRBJ1-2

CDR3aa: CASPTGQPNEKLFF
CDR3nt: TGTGCCAGTCCTACTGGGCAGCCAAATGAAAAACTGTTTTTT
v_gene: TRBV2
d_gene: .
abundance: .
j_gene: TRBJ1-4

CDR3aa: CAIKTIEGIYGYTF
CDR3nt: TGTGCCATCAAGACAATTGAGGGTATCTATGGCTACACCTTC
v_gene: TRBV10-3
d_gene: .
abundance: .
j_gene: TRBJ1-2